A selection of T cell receptor beta chains follows, all from one sample in a study of CD8 T cells in ankylosing spondylitis. One entry per CDR3 protein results from TCRdb running MiXCR on the 5' RACE reads. The repertoire holds around 770,000 distinct CDR3 sequences, under 20% seen once, with around 20% in the top ten. Sample: blood, either unsorted or a sorted T cell fraction (not recorded which). The source is a male donor with ankylosing spondylitis. Both conserved end residues are part of each CDR3. A D gene is named only where the DNA matches it firmly. The listing skips clone size in some rows; elsewhere it reads once, few, many or a size class.

CDR3,DNA,J,D,size,V
CASSVDPAGRLSTDTQYF,TGTGCCAGCAGCGTTGATCCCGCTGGTAGACTCAGCACAGATACGCAGTATTTT,TRBJ2-3,NA,few,TRBV9
CATDPGDRSYEQYF,TGTGCCACCGACCCCGGGGACAGATCCTACGAGCAGTACTTC,TRBJ2-7,TRBD1,many,TRBV2
CASSGRAKDTQYF,TGCGCCAGCAGCGGGAGAGCGAAAGATACGCAGTATTTT,TRBJ2-3,NA,NA,TRBV4-1
CAISPTGRGRNYGYTF,TGTGCCATCAGTCCGACGGGCCGGGGGCGTAACTATGGCTACACCTTC,TRBJ1-2,NA,few,TRBV10-3
CASSRTSGRGTGELFF,TGTGCCAGCAGCCGGACTAGCGGTCGGGGCACCGGGGAGCTGTTTTTT,TRBJ2-2,TRBD2,NA,TRBV12-3/TRBV12-4
CASSQEPHLEGGGYTF,TGCGCCAGCAGCCAAGAACCCCATCTGGAGGGGGGTGGCTACACCTTC,TRBJ1-2,NA,NA,TRBV4-1
CASSFLEGGADTEAFF,TGTGCCAGCAGCTTCTTAGAGGGGGGGGCGGACACTGAAGCTTTCTTT,TRBJ1-1,NA,NA,TRBV7-9
CASSSDRQGGSTEAFF,TGTGCCAGCAGCTCGGATCGACAGGGGGGTAGCACTGAAGCTTTCTTT,TRBJ1-1,TRBD1,few,TRBV7-2
CASTATGGNYGYTF,TGTGCCAGCACCGCAACAGGGGGCAACTATGGCTACACCTTC,TRBJ1-2,TRBD1,NA,TRBV27
CSALGQGGETQYF,TGCAGTGCCTTGGGACAGGGTGGGGAGACCCAGTACTTC,TRBJ2-5,TRBD1,few,TRBV20-1
CSVEDRGAGGQFF,TGCAGCGTTGAAGATCGGGGCGCGGGGGGGCAGTTCTTC,TRBJ2-1,TRBD2,NA,TRBV29-1
CASSQPGRNRVDEQFF,TGCGCCAGCAGCCAACCCGGGAGGAACAGGGTGGATGAGCAGTTCTTC,TRBJ2-1,NA,NA,TRBV4-1
CASSSGRDTSQETQYF,TGCGCCAGCAGCTCCGGTCGGGACACGTCCCAAGAGACCCAGTACTTC,TRBJ2-5,NA,NA,TRBV5-1
CASSLAGSNWELFF,TGTGCCAGCAGCTTAGCCGGGTCGAACTGGGAGCTGTTTTTT,TRBJ2-2,NA,NA,TRBV7-6
CSARDVRGASYNEQFF,TGCAGTGCTAGAGATGTTCGGGGGGCTTCCTACAATGAGCAGTTCTTC,TRBJ2-1,NA,many,TRBV20-1
CASSQTDRGLDEQYF,TGCGCCAGCAGCCAGACCGACAGGGGCCTCGACGAGCAGTACTTC,TRBJ2-7,TRBD1,once,TRBV4-1
CASSDTGTGNEKLFF,TGTGCCAGCAGTGACACCGGGACAGGGAATGAAAAACTGTTTTTT,TRBJ1-4,TRBD1,NA,TRBV6-1
CASSLNPGQTTRMSYTF,TGCGCCAGCAGCTTAAATCCGGGACAGACGACACGGATGAGCTACACCTTC,TRBJ1-2,TRBD1,NA,TRBV5-1
CASRSLEVGTQYF,TGTGCCAGCAGGTCACTAGAGGTCGGGACCCAGTACTTC,TRBJ2-5,NA,few,TRBV12-3/TRBV12-4
CASSLVGSTDEQYF,TGTGCCAGCAGCTTAGTCGGAAGCACTGACGAGCAGTACTTC,TRBJ2-7,NA,NA,TRBV7-9
CASSEVYEQYF,TGTGCCAGCAGTGAGGTCTACGAGCAGTACTTC,TRBJ2-7,NA,NA,TRBV2
CASSFNTFTDTQYF,TGCGCCAGCAGCTTTAATACCTTCACAGATACGCAGTATTTT,TRBJ2-3,NA,NA,TRBV5-1
CASSQGVAGDNEQFF,TGTGCCAGCAGCCAGGGGGTAGCGGGAGACAATGAGCAGTTCTTC,TRBJ2-1,TRBD2,few,TRBV7-9
CSARKTGLNNYEQYF,TGCAGTGCTAGAAAGACAGGCTTAAATAACTACGAGCAGTACTTC,TRBJ2-7,NA,few,TRBV20-1
CASSNFDRDYGYTF,TGTGCCAGCAGTAATTTCGACCGTGACTATGGCTACACCTTC,TRBJ1-2,NA,NA,TRBV12-3/TRBV12-4
CSASTVDTQYF,TGCAGTGCTAGTACGGTTGATACGCAGTATTTT,TRBJ2-3,NA,NA,TRBV20-1